This T cell receptor beta chain appears in the sequencing data of a study of T-cell memory formation after mild COVID-19 (dated by TCRdb to 2020 to 2023). Study-wide context: TCR sequence clusters from the two donors were largely donor specific. In a couple of donors, T-cell clones that expanded and contracted after mild COVID-19 were followed by sequencing TCRalpha and TCRbeta repertoires longitudinally. Two young, previously healthy adult volunteers made up the cohort, one male and one female.

TCRdb shows the sequencer as Illumina NovaSeq 6000. Using 5'RACE with constant-segment primers, TCRalpha and TCRbeta cDNA libraries were constructed, with sample barcodes and unique molecular identifiers added in the process. RNA was extracted from every sample with Trizol reagent. Libraries were amplified in two PCR steps, with a second sample barcode and Illumina TruSeq adapters added in the second step. Libraries were sequenced on an Illumina NovaSeq with 2 x 150 bp paired-end reads. Per the authors' processing: Demultiplexing of reads and collapsing into UMI-guided consensus sequences were performed with migec v1.2.7. Using mixcr v2.1.11, UMI consensuses were aligned to TRA and TRB V and J templates and then assembled into clonotypes. Expanded or contracted clonotypes were those called significant by both edgeR and NoisET, with noise models trained on biological replicates. For edgeR calls, a false discovery rate-adjusted p below 0.01 and a log2 fold-change threshold of 1 were applied. PCA with hierarchical clustering of max-normalized trajectories of the 1000 most abundant clonotypes was used as exploratory dynamics analysis. Each responding clone was given a CD4 or CD8 phenotype based on the CD4+ and CD8+ repertoires, which had been sequenced separately. Using fastp at Q25 and MiXCR, TCRdb reprocessed the public reads and kept productive beta chains. Each CDR3 protein gets just one entry, which takes the most common genes and DNA from the rows behind it. V and J calls and clone size were set by TCRdb, not the authors. The sample data list around 310,000 distinct CDR3 sequences, and about 16% of these were observed just once. Around 22% of the sample goes to the ten largest clones.

This clonotype was seen repeatedly, ten times or more. There is no known antigen for this receptor. No base qualities exist here, and no much larger clone lies one base off it. Ficoll-Paque density gradient centrifugation was the method used to isolate PBMCs. Cut back by 1 base and 0 bases, the V and J ends lie 7 bases apart. The CDR3 covers 14 residues, taking in both the cysteine and the valine. Only the CDR3 DNA stays, 42 bases, in frame from base 1. From a lookup of the germline V gene, CDR1 and CDR2 are LGHNA and YSLEER. General study outcomes and caveats: SARS-CoV-2 specificity was not confirmed for the second-wave clones peaking on day 37. Clones contracting from day 15 to 85 had balanced CD4/CD8 phenotypes, while a second wave expanding from day 15 to 37 was biased towards CD4+. Contracting CD4+ clones were found mainly in CM and EM memory subsets, while CD8+ clones were enriched in EMRA. Some responding clones were found in pre-infection memory, which suggests that pre-existing cross-reactive memory T cells took part in the SARS-CoV-2 response. The study included only two mild cases, and larger cohorts that include severe cases with pre-infection samples were judged to be necessary.

The source of this sequence is a man between 18 and 29 years old who had mild COVID-19 (a few samples of this study predate the infection). The sample titles of this study are shuffled in the database, so cell type and time point are left out; the donor was told from shared clones. The chain is encoded by TRBV4-3 joined to TRBJ2-7; the D segment cannot be called with confidence. Sequenced: PBMCs or a T cell subset sorted from them (not recorded which). Here is the DNA: TGCGCCAGCAGCCAAGGGGCCAGCTCCTACGAGCAGTACGTC. This is translated as CASSQGASSYEQYV.